This T cell receptor (beta chain) was identified in a study of Ad26.COV2.S vaccination and SARS-CoV-2 variants. Findings and caveats of the study: Vaccine and placebo groups showed comparable non-spike TCR breadth. After vaccination, substantial breadth of spike-specific CD8+ and CD4+ responses was reported. Breadth and depth estimates from TCRs may understate total T cell responses. The study found higher spike-specific TCR breadth in vaccine than placebo recipients.

The treatment: around 19 received Ad26.COV2.S at low or high dose, single or two shots; roughly five received placebo; per-sample allocation not given. Samples came from day 63 after the first vaccine or placebo injection. The repertoire was sequenced with immunoSEQ multiplex PCR; TCRdb's copy has only in-frame clones and lacks some. Here the sample spans 380,000 or so clones, around 89% being singletons. Turning to this clone: Its antigen is still unknown.

Material: peripheral blood, obtained in a trial of Ad26.COV2.S vaccine versus placebo. The receptor was isolated from a person between 18 and 65 years old who received the Ad26.COV2.S COVID-19 vaccine or a placebo.

The CDR3 spells CASSGAGGAMNTEAFF. For the CDR3, the DNA is TGTGCCAGCAGCGGAGCAGGGGGTGCGATGAACACTGAAGCTTTCTTT. This sequence joins TRBV7-6 and TRBJ1-1; 7 bases are shared with TRBD1. The trim removed 5 bases at V and 0 bases at J, leaving 9 bases unmatched. In germline, CDR1 is SGHVS, CDR2 FNYEAQ. CDR3 size: 16 residues. Using reference TRBV7-6 and TRBJ1-1 for the parts outside the CDR3, the full variable domain is GAGVSQSPRYKVTKRGQDVALRCDPISGHVSLYWYRQALGQGPEFLTYFNYEAQQDKSGLPNDRFSAERPEGSISTLTIQRTEQRDSAMYRCASSGAGGAMNTEAFFGQGTRLTVV.